This TCR beta chain was captured by sequencing in a study of metastatic and nonmetastatic thyroid tumors (dated by TCRdb to the early 2020s). Background on the whole study: For patients with malignant and with benign thyroid disease, the researchers compared repertoires between peripheral blood samples and tumor or nodule tissue samples. Findings and caveats that apply to the study as a whole: In both blood and tumor samples, malignant tumors were reported to have significantly higher TCR beta diversity than benign nodules.

Receptor amplification or capture employed PCR. The sequencer was an Illumina HiSeq 4000. High-throughput sequencing was used to profile the TCR beta-chain CDR3 region of every patient. Per the source publication's procedure: The researchers built a classifier to tell apart papillary thyroid cancer patients with distant metastasis, based on CDR3 differences among clinicopathological groups. The Shannon index was used to assess repertoire diversity, and the Morisita-Horn index was used to assess tumor-blood repertoire similarity. Starting from the raw public reads, TCRdb applied fastp trimming at Q25, assembled clones with MiXCR and retained in-frame beta chains. These V and J calls originate from TCRdb's pipeline instead of the authors' own analysis. The sample table holds 50,000 to 65,000 clones, of which roughly 18% were seen once. Jointly, the top ten make up approximately 3% of the sample. The CDR3 has 14 amino acids, counting the end cysteine and phenylalanine. The only DNA kept is the CDR3, 42 bases in frame from the first base. V is clipped by 5 bases and J by 10 bases, and the sequence between their germline boundaries is 15 bases long. The germline V gene (reference sequence) specifies SGHAT as CDR1 and FQDESV as CDR2.

Before undergoing thyroid surgery, none of the patients had been given any kind of treatment. Patient clinical samples collected from about 2011 to 2018 were retrospectively analysed using T-cell receptor beta sequencing. Comments on this clone: What antigen it recognizes has not been identified. Base-call qualities are not available, and no considerably larger clone is one nucleotide away.

The sample comprised blood. The source of this sequence is a female donor with papillary thyroid cancer or a benign thyroid nodule (not recorded which). Some clones in this sample may be carry-over from other donors' samples. The chain is assembled from TRBV11-1 and TRBJ1-6; too little of a D gene remains to name it. Here the CDR3 is given as CASSQDRDDSPLHF. Read as DNA, the sequence is TGTGCCAGCAGCCAAGATCGGGATGACTCACCCCTCCACTTT.